This TCR beta chain was obtained from a study of breast tumors, draining lymph nodes, adjacent tissues. The V gene lost 5 bases and the J gene lost 4 bases, with 12 bases spanning the gap. Looked up from germline, CDR1 is SGHVS and CDR2 is FQNEAQ. This CDR3 spans 13 amino acids. TCRdb reprocessed the multiplex PCR reads with MiXCR, giving one entry per CDR3 protein. The profile shows fewer than 200,000 distinct CDR3 sequences, roughly a third of them singletons. This clonotype was detected ten times or more. Samples came from axillary lymph nodes draining the breast cancer. The rearrangement joins TRBV7-8 to TRBJ2-7; TRBD1 might be the D (6 bases). This sequence was found in a female donor with breast cancer. Some clones in this sample may be carry-over from other donors' samples. Specimen: axillary lymph node tissue. The CDR3 sequence is CASSPGQLYEQYF. The CDR3 DNA follows: TGTGCCAGCAGCCCCGGACAGCTTTACGAGCAGTACTTC.